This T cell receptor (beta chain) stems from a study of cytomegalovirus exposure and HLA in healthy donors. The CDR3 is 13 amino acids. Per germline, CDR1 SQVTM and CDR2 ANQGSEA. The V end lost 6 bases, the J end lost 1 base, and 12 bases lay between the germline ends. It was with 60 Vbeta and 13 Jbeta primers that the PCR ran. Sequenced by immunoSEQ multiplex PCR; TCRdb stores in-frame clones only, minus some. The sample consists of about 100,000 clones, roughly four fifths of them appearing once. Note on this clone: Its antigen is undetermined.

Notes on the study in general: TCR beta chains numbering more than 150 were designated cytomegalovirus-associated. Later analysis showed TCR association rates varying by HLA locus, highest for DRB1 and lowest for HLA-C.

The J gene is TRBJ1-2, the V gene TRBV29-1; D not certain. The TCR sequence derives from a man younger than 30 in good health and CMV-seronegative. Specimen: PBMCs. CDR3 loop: CSVPSRDNYGYTF. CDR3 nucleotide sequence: TGCAGCGTCCCCTCCCGGGATAACTATGGCTACACCTTC.